Below, 28 T cell receptor beta chains from the same sample are listed, as sequenced in a study of blood T cells in healthy people across ages. Through a sample-barcoded 5' primer and a J-beta primer mix, a second PCR was run for 7 to 11 cycles. TCRdb re-derived calls from the 5' RACE reads in MiXCR, one entry per CDR3 protein. The table has 600,000 to 900,000 distinct CDR3 sequences, 25% to 30% seen once; the top ten hold around 2.9%. These data are also associated with another study on T cells of mothers and their children.

The sequenced material came from blood. The receptors derive from a boy aged 5-17 years in good health.

Only a few counts were recorded for this clonotype. The chain has TRBV7-3 and TRBJ2-1; possible D gene TRBD1, 6 bases. V lost 1 base and J lost 9, with 13 bases in between. Looked up from germline, CDR1 is SGHTA and CDR2 is FQGTGA. This CDR3 has 14 residues. The CDR3 loop reads CASSLSSGVGEQFF. For the CDR3, the DNA is TGTGCCAGCAGCTTAAGTTCAGGGGTTGGTGAGCAGTTCTTC.

This chain joins TRBV5-1 and TRBJ1-2; 7 bases line up with TRBD1. This CDR3 is built from 17 residues. The junction had 12 bases not matched to a gene; V was cut back by 4 bases and J by 0 bases. CDR1 and CDR2 (germline): SGHRS, YFSETQ. The CDR3 nucleotides are TGCGCCAGCAGCAATCCGCAGGTCCAGGGGGCTAACTATGGCTACACCTTC. Residues: CASSNPQVQGANYGYTF.

Points on this clonotype: A junction end diverges from the germline sequence, so it may reflect a read error. The chain couples TRBV6-1 to TRBJ2-3; 8 bases line up with TRBD2. The germline gives CDR1 MNHNS, CDR2 SASEGT. The CDR3 runs to 15 residues. The CDR3 here is CAGSAVAGSTDTQYF. The DNA of the CDR3 is TGTGCCGGCAGTGCCGTAGCGGGGAGCACAGATACGCAGTATTTT.

This clonotype was recorded a few times. The V call is TRBV3-1, the J call TRBJ2-5; D call uncertain. The germline V gene encodes CDR1 LGHDT and CDR2 YNNKEL (reference sequence). The germline V and J ends were trimmed by 3 bases and 3 bases, with 8 bases remaining between them. The CDR3 length is 13 residues. In nucleotides, the CDR3 is TGTGCCAGCAGCCAGGCGATGGAAGAGACCCAGTACTTC. It encodes CASSQAMEETQYF.

The rearrangement uses TRBV5-1 and TRBJ1-4; D is perhaps TRBD1 (5 bases). The CDR3 is made up of 16 amino acids. Germline CDR1 is SGHRS and CDR2 is YFSETQ. V lost 0 bases, J lost 10 bases, and 19 bases lay in between. For the CDR3, the DNA is TGCGCCAGCAGCTTGGAACTCGGGGCCCGAGACGGAAAACTGTTTTTT. Protein sequence: CASSLELGARDGKLFF.

The V gene is TRBV10-3, the J gene TRBJ1-1; no clear D gene. Germline V CDR1 and CDR2: ENHRY, SYGVKD. The CDR3 spans 13 residues. V was pared by 9 bases and J by 1 base, with 12 bases between. CDR3 loop: CAMRPGENTEAFF. The CDR3 bases are TGTGCCATGAGACCCGGGGAGAACACTGAAGCTTTCTTT.

This clonotype appeared a few times. The chain employs TRBV5-1 and TRBJ2-2; unclear D gene. CDR1 is SGHRS and CDR2 is YFSETQ in the germline V gene. The CDR3 extends over 17 amino acids. V lost 0 bases to trimming and J lost 1 base, with 13 bases between them. The DNA of the CDR3 is TGCGCCAGCAGCTTGGCCCTGAGCGCCGTGAACACCGGGGAGCTGTTTTTT. Amino acid sequence: CASSLALSAVNTGELFF.

This clonotype has a handful of counts. This sequence joins TRBV20-1 and TRBJ1-2; TRBD1 aligns across 7 bases. V lost 3 bases and J lost 0; bases outside the gene matches: 7. Germline V gene lookup returns CDR1 DFQATT and CDR2 SNEGSKA (reference sequence). There are 15 residues in the CDR3. The CDR3 loop reads CSASKGTETNYGYTF. CDR3 bases: TGCAGTGCTAGCAAGGGGACAGAGACTAACTATGGCTACACCTTC.

The chain has TRBV6-6 and TRBJ2-3; a weak D match, TRBD2 (6 bases). This CDR3 is 14 amino acids long. Looked up from germline, CDR1 is MNHNY and CDR2 is SVGAGI (reference sequence). This CDR3 is CGCVAGSRPDTQYF. The CDR3 nucleotides are TGTGGTTGTGTGGCGGGGAGTCGGCCAGATACGCAGTATTTT.

The chain combines TRBV20-1 with TRBJ2-5, with 7 nucleotides matching TRBD2. This CDR3 has 17 amino acids. Germline CDR1 is DFQATT and CDR2 is SNEGSKA (reference sequence). J was trimmed by 2 bases and V by 1 base; bases with no gene match: 13. The CDR3 region is CSARGLTRDYFQETQYF. The CDR3 nucleotides are TGCAGTGCTAGAGGTCTTACCAGGGACTATTTTCAAGAGACCCAGTACTTC.

V gene TRBV28 combines with J gene TRBJ1-1, with unresolved D. Germline-derived CDR1 and CDR2 are MDHEN and SYDVKM. The CDR3 runs 13 residues. V gave up 1 base and J gave up 1 base, with 4 bases separating them. CDR3 region: CASSLSQNTEAFF. The CDR3 DNA reads TGTGCCAGCAGTTTATCCCAGAACACTGAAGCTTTCTTT.

J is TRBJ2-3 and V is TRBV20-1; TRBD2 matches 12 bases. CDR3 length: 14 residues. V lost 6 bases, J lost 5 bases, and 6 bases stayed unmatched. Per germline, CDR1 DFQATT and CDR2 SNEGSKA (reference sequence). The CDR3 bases are TGCAGTGCCCTAGCGGGGGGGCGGGAAGATACGCAGTATTTT. It translates to CSALAGGREDTQYF.

This clonotype was found a few times. The J gene is TRBJ1-4, the V gene TRBV29-1, with 7 bases aligning to TRBD1. This CDR3 has 15 residues. Trimming removed 5 bases from V and 3 bases from J; junction bases left unmatched: 9. CDR1 SQVTM and CDR2 ANQGSEA come from the germline V gene. The CDR3 bases are TGCAGCGTTTCTCTCCGGGGACAGTCTAATGAAAAACTGTTTTTT. Translation: CSVSLRGQSNEKLFF. Supplemented by reference TRBV29-1 and TRBJ1-4, the full variable domain reads SAVISQKPSRDICQRGTSLTIQCQVDSQVTMMFWYRQQPGQSLTLIATANQGSEATYESGFVIDKFPISRPNLTFSTLTVSNMSPEDSSIYLCSVSLRGQSNEKLFFGSGTQLSVL.

This clonotype appeared a few times. The DNA for the CDR3 is TGCAGTGCTAGAGAATTCGGACAGGGGTTCTATGGCTACACCTTC. It is translated as CSAREFGQGFYGYTF. The chain joins TRBV20-1 to TRBJ1-2, with TRBD1 identical over 9 bases. Trimming took 0 bases from V and 4 from J; bases not matched to a gene: 6. This CDR3 region has 15 residues. Germline V gene data show CDR1 as DFQATT and CDR2 as SNEGSKA (reference sequence).

The rearrangement joins TRBV7-9 to TRBJ2-5; no reliable D call. Near its end, the DNA agrees better with TRBJ2-7, so the J call may be wrong. The germline gives CDR1 SEHNR, CDR2 FQNEAQ (reference sequence). This CDR3 contains 13 residues. The CDR3 loop is CASSLVSFYEQYF. As DNA, the CDR3 is TGTGCCAGCAGCCTGGTTTCCTTCTACGAGCAGTACTTC.

V usage is TRBV29-1 and J usage is TRBJ1-5; TRBD1 is a possible D gene (5 bases). This CDR3 contains 12 residues. Deletions cut 6 bases from V and 9 bases from J, with 15 bases between. Germline CDR1 reads SQVTM; CDR2 reads ANQGSEA. CDR3 sequence (DNA): TGCAGCGTCTTAAGTTCTGGGGGGCCCCAGCATTTT. Protein sequence: CSVLSSGGPQHF. Based on the CDR3 plus reference TRBV29-1 and TRBJ1-5, the full variable domain is SAVISQKPSRDICQRGTSLTIQCQVDSQVTMMFWYRQQPGQSLTLIATANQGSEATYESGFVIDKFPISRPNLTFSTLTVSNMSPEDSSIYLCSVLSSGGPQHFGDGTRLSIL.

CDR3: CASSMTGAGYEQYF. CDR3 in DNA: TGTGCCAGCAGCATGACAGGGGCGGGGTACGAGCAGTACTTC. The chain uses TRBV9 and TRBJ2-7, with 8 bases identical to TRBD1. The V and J ends lost 4 bases and 4 bases, in that order; junction bases with no gene match: 7. The CDR3 is 14 residues long. Germline-derived CDR1 and CDR2 are SGDLS and YYNGEE.

This clonotype has just a few counts. The chain combines TRBV5-1 with TRBJ2-5; TRBD2 matches at 10 bases. The V gene end was trimmed by 2 bases and the J gene end by 3 bases; junction bases not matched to a gene: 4. Per the germline V gene, CDR1 is SGHRS and CDR2 is YFSETQ. CDR3 length equals 15 residues. The CDR3 reads CASSLSGGDKETQYF. The CDR3 DNA sequence: TGCGCCAGCAGCTTAAGCGGGGGGGATAAAGAGACCCAGTACTTC. Based on the CDR3 plus reference TRBV5-1 and TRBJ2-5, the full variable domain is KAGVTQTPRYLIKTRGQQVTLSCSPISGHRSVSWYQQTPGQGLQFLFEYFSETQRNKGNFPGRFSGRQFSNSRSEMNVSTLELGDSALYLCASSLSGGDKETQYFGPGTRLLVL.

This clonotype was detected a few times. This chain connects TRBV6-1 to TRBJ1-5; weak D call: TRBD1 (6 bases). CDR3 length equals 14 residues. Trimming removed 8 bases at V and 0 bases at J, with 11 bases between. Germline CDR1 MNHNS, CDR2 SASEGT. The CDR3 DNA is TGTGCCAGCCTACAGGGTTATAGCAATCAGCCCCAGCATTTT. It is translated as CASLQGYSNQPQHF.

This clonotype has just a few counts. This chain connects TRBV2 to TRBJ1-3; D gene ambiguous. This CDR3 is built from 14 residues. The V end was cut by 5 bases, the J end by 0 bases, with 8 bases between. In germline, CDR1 is SNHLY, CDR2 FYNNEI. Here the CDR3 DNA reads TGTGCCAGCAGTTTCACCCGCTCTGGAAACACCATATATTTT. It translates to CASSFTRSGNTIYF.

This chain connects TRBV7-2 to TRBJ2-3; 7 bases line up with TRBD2. The CDR3 sequence is 14 residues long. The V gene's germline CDR1 is SGHTA and CDR2 FQGNSA. Losses at the gene ends were 2 bases for V and 5 bases for J; bases not matched to a gene: 4. The CDR3 sequence: CASSLLGGGDTQYF. CDR3 coding DNA: TGTGCCAGCAGCTTATTGGGGGGGGGAGATACGCAGTATTTT.

The chain has TRBV7-2 and TRBJ2-7; 9 nucleotides align to TRBD1. The CDR3 has 15 residues. Germline CDR1 SGHTA, CDR2 FQGNSA. V gave up 2 bases and J gave up 6 bases; unmatched junction bases: 8. The CDR3 DNA is TGTGCCAGCAGCTTATTTGGGACAGGGACCTCCGAGCAGTACTTC. This translates into CASSLFGTGTSEQYF.

This clonotype has only a few counts. J is TRBJ2-1 and V is TRBV9; 7 bases are a match to TRBD2. The V and J ends lost 4 bases and 0 bases, in that order; junction bases with no gene match: 7. The CDR3 loop spans 16 amino acids. From germline, CDR1 is SGDLS and CDR2 YYNGEE. CDR3 amino acids: CASSPPPGGSYNEQFF. Here the CDR3 DNA reads TGTGCCAGCAGCCCCCCCCCGGGGGGCTCCTACAATGAGCAGTTCTTC.

This clonotype turned up a few times. The genes are TRBV30 and TRBJ2-5, with D tentatively TRBD1 (6 bases). The J call may not be correct, given that the DNA end is closer to TRBJ2-7. Per germline, CDR1 GTSNPN and CDR2 SVGIG (reference sequence). The CDR3 runs 13 residues. Written as DNA, the CDR3 is TGTGCCTGGCCAAAAAGGGACAACTACGAGCAGTACTTC. Translated, it gives CAWPKRDNYEQYF.

This chain links TRBV6-6 with TRBJ1-2; 8 bases match TRBD1. This CDR3 contains 14 residues. CDR1 is MNHNY, CDR2 SVGAGI, per germline (reference sequence). The junction had 11 bases not matched to a gene; V was cut back by 6 bases and J by 8 bases. The CDR3 protein is CASRGTGPSGGYTF. CDR3 sequence (DNA): TGTGCCAGCAGGGGGACAGGCCCATCGGGCGGCTACACCTTC.

This clonotype has just a few counts. The V call is TRBV24-1, the J call TRBJ2-7; the D gene could be TRBD1 or TRBD2 (5 bases each). CDR1 is KGHDR and CDR2 is SFDVKD in the germline V gene. The CDR3 runs to 14 residues. The germline V and J ends were trimmed by 10 bases and 2 bases, with 17 bases remaining between them. The CDR3 region is CATGGQGVPYEQYF. CDR3 coding DNA: TGTGCCACGGGCGGCCAGGGAGTCCCCTACGAGCAGTACTTC.

V usage is TRBV29-1 and J usage is TRBJ2-7; TRBD2 agrees at 11 bases. Germline assignment: CDR1 SQVTM and CDR2 ANQGSEA. After removal of 2 bases from V and 6 bases from J, the junction contained 0 bases not matched to a gene. The CDR3 covers 12 residues. DNA of the CDR3: TGCAGCGTTGAACTAGCGGGAGGCGAGCAGTACTTC. This gives the protein CSVELAGGEQYF.

This clonotype was recorded a few times. This rearrangement joins TRBV6-5 to TRBJ2-4; a possible D gene is TRBD1 (5 bases). CDR1 is MNHEY and CDR2 is SVGAGI in the germline V gene. The CDR3 spans 15 residues. V was pared by 3 bases and J by 0 bases, with 9 bases between. The CDR3 sequence: CASSYGALAKNIQYF. The CDR3 bases are TGTGCCAGCAGTTATGGGGCCCTAGCCAAAAACATTCAGTACTTC.